This TCR beta chain derives from a study of shared T cell receptors in the human thymus. The ends lost 4 bases at V and 0 bases at J; junction bases unmatched: 16. The CDR3 runs 21 residues. Germline CDR1 and CDR2: MGHRA and YSYEKL. TCRdb's table, derived via immunoSEQ multiplex PCR, lists solely in-frame clones and lacks some. The table shows hundreds of thousands of clones, with roughly 88% occurring only once. The sample was also reused in another study, on human thymus T cells. That study reports: Infants served as donors; they were healthy and Finnish and were having corrective surgery for congenital heart defects.

This receptor was taken from a girl under two years old with a congenital heart defect. This sequence joins TRBV4-1 and TRBJ2-6; 9 bases fit TRBD1. The sample consisted of thymocytes. The CDR3, as DNA: TGCGCCAGCAGCCCCTCTGTTACAGGGGGCGATTTCTTCTCTGGGGCCAACGTCCTGACTTTC. Its protein product is CASSPSVTGGDFFSGANVLTF.